A single sample gave rise to the 9 T cell receptor beta chains below, sequenced in a study of shared clonotypes between healthy human individuals. The data were produced by immunoSEQ multiplex PCR, yet TCRdb's version contains in-frame clones alone and is incomplete. The sample lists some 2 million clones, approximately 95% seen once, with under 0.15% in the top ten. Specimen: naive CD4+ T cells sorted from blood. Sample subset: CD45RA+ positively selected. All receptors derive from a man between 18 and 29 years old in good health.

The chain has TRBV5-6 and TRBJ1-3; perhaps TRBD1 as D (6 bases). Germline V lookup: CDR1 SGHDT, CDR2 YYEEEE. With 4 bases removed from V and 3 bases from J, the gap between germline ends came to 11 bases. The CDR3 sequence is 14 residues long. The CDR3 DNA follows: TGTGCCAGCAGCCCGGACAGATATGGAAACACCATATATTTT. It codes for CASSPDRYGNTIYF. Full variable domain (missing parts from reference TRBV5-6 and TRBJ1-3): DAGVTQSPTHLIKTRGQQVTLRCSPKSGHDTVSWYQQALGQGPQFIFQYYEEEERQRGNFPDRFSGHQFPNYSSELNVNALLLGDSALYLCASSPDRYGNTIYFGEGSWLTVV.

V and J are TRBV7-9 and TRBJ1-1; TRBD1 might be the D (5 bases). The CDR3 is made up of 15 amino acids. Germline values: CDR1 SEHNR, CDR2 FQNEAQ (reference sequence). Deletions cut 5 bases from V and 0 bases from J, with 13 bases between. The CDR3 is CASSASTVMNTEAFF. CDR3 bases: TGTGCCAGCAGCGCATCGACAGTTATGAACACTGAAGCTTTCTTT.

About this clone: Other DNA sequences of this sample code for an identical CDR3. The chain recombines TRBV5-1 with TRBJ1-3; unclear D gene. V dropped 0 bases and J dropped 2 bases, with 6 bases sitting between them. The CDR3 is 14 amino acids. CDR1 is SGHRS and CDR2 is YFSETQ in the germline V gene. CDR3 loop: CASSLGETGNTIYF. In nucleotides, the CDR3 is TGCGCCAGCAGCTTGGGAGAGACTGGAAACACCATATATTTT. The full variable domain, completed using reference TRBV5-1 and TRBJ1-3, is KAGVTQTPRYLIKTRGQQVTLSCSPISGHRSVSWYQQTPGQGLQFLFEYFSETQRNKGNFPGRFSGRQFSNSRSEMNVSTLELGDSALYLCASSLGETGNTIYFGEGSWLTVV.

V and J are TRBV6-5 and TRBJ2-7; 9 bases are shared with TRBD2. With V trimmed by 8 bases and J by 2 bases, 7 bases remained unmatched. Per the germline V gene, CDR1 is MNHEY and CDR2 is SVGAGI. The CDR3 runs to 14 residues. This CDR3 is CASYSGRPPYEQYF. CDR3 DNA sequence: TGTGCCAGCTACAGCGGGAGGCCCCCCTACGAGCAGTACTTC.

The chain carries TRBV5-1 and TRBJ2-2, with D uncertain. The germline V gene has CDR1 SGHRS and CDR2 YFSETQ. The CDR3 sequence is 13 residues long. With 2 bases removed from V and 6 bases from J, the gap between germline ends came to 8 bases. CDR3 sequence: CASSFLDAGELFF. CDR3 DNA sequence: TGCGCCAGCAGCTTCTTGGATGCCGGGGAGCTGTTTTTT. Combining the CDR3 with reference TRBV5-1 and TRBJ2-2 gives the whole variable domain KAGVTQTPRYLIKTRGQQVTLSCSPISGHRSVSWYQQTPGQGLQFLFEYFSETQRNKGNFPGRFSGRQFSNSRSEMNVSTLELGDSALYLCASSFLDAGELFFGEGSRLTVL.

The chain is built from TRBV5-1 and TRBJ2-7; perhaps TRBD1 as D (6 bases). Trimming removed 7 bases from V and 7 bases from J, with 24 bases in between. The CDR3 runs 15 residues. Germline V CDR1 and CDR2: SGHRS, YFSETQ. CDR3 sequence: CASAANLQGQGEQYF. CDR3 sequence (DNA): TGCGCCAGCGCTGCTAACCTACAAGGTCAGGGGGAGCAGTACTTC.

The chain is built from TRBV10-2 and TRBJ2-7; possibly TRBD1 for D (6 bases). Germline loops: CDR1 WSHSY, CDR2 SAAADI. This CDR3 comprises 11 residues. V lost 9 bases and J lost 6, with 12 bases in between. The CDR3 loop reads CASATGIEQYF. The CDR3 nucleotides read TGCGCCAGTGCTACAGGGATCGAGCAGTACTTC.

The rearrangement links TRBV30 to TRBJ2-5; TRBD1 agrees at 10 bases. The V segment lost 4 bases and the J segment 2 bases; nucleotides outside the gene matches: 4. Germline values: CDR1 GTSNPN, CDR2 SVGIG (reference sequence). This CDR3 region has 14 residues. CDR3: CAWTGQGRQETQYF. The CDR3 coding sequence is TGTGCCTGGACGGGACAGGGGCGTCAAGAGACCCAGTACTTC.

The chain is built from TRBV19 and TRBJ1-5, with D maybe TRBD1 (5 bases). This CDR3 comprises 15 residues. CDR1 is LNHDA and CDR2 is SQIVND in the germline V gene (reference sequence). Trimming took off 7 bases at V and 5 bases at J, with 18 bases between the two ends. CDR3 in DNA: TGTGCCAGTACTACTATGGGGGGAGGCGATCAGCCCCAGCATTTT. Amino acid sequence: CASTTMGGGDQPQHF.